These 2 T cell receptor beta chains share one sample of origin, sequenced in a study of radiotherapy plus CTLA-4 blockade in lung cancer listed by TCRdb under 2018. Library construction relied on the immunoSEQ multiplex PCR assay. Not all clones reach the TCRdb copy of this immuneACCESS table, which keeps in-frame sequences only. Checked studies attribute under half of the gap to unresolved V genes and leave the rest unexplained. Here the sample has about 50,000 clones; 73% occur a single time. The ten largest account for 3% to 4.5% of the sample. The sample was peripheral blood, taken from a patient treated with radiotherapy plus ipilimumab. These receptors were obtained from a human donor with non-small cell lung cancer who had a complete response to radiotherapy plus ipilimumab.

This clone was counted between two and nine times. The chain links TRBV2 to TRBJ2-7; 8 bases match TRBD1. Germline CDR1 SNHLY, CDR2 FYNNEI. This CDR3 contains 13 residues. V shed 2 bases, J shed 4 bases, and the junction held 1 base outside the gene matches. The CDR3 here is CASSEQGAYEQYF. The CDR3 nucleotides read TGTGCCAGCAGTGAACAGGGGGCATACGAGCAGTACTTC. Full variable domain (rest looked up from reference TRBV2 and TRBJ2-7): EPEVTQTPSHQVTQMGQEVILRCVPISNHLYFYWYRQILGQKVEFLVSFYNNEISEKSEIFDDQFSVERPDGSNFTLKIRSTKLEDSAMYFCASSEQGAYEQYFGPGTRLTVT.

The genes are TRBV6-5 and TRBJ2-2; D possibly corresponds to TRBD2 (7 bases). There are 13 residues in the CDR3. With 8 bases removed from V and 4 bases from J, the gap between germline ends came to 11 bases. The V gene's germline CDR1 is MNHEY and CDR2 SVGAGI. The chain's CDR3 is CASWGGGTGELFF. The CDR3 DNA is TGTGCCAGCTGGGGAGGGGGCACCGGGGAGCTGTTTTTT.